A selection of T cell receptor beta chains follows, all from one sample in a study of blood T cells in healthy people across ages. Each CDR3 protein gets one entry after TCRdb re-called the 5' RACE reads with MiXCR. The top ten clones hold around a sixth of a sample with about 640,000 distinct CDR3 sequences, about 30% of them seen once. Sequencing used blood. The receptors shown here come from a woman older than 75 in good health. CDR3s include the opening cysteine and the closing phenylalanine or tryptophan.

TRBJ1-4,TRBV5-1,CASRSGQAGGLSNEKLFF
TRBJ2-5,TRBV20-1,CSARVSDDGTQYF
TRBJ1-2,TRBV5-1,CASGLTGLNNYGYTF
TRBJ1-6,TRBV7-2,CASSLIFWGGDSPLHF
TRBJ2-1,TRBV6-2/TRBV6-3,CASSRGTQNEQFF
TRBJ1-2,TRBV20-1,CSARLPGQGIYTF
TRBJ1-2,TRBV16,CASTHRTGYGYTF
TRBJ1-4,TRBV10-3,CAIKRTGLNEKLFF
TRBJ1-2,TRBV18,CASSPKDRGAHGYTF
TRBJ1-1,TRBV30,CAWSLGSLNTEAFF
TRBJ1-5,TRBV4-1,CASSHVLTTSNQPQHF
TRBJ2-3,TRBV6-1,CASSRGLAGRPSTDTQYF
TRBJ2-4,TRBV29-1,CSADSPTKNIQYF
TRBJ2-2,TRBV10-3,CAISAGLTGRAGELFF
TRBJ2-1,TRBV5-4,CASSAGTASYNEQFF
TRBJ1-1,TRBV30,CAWSGQTEAFF
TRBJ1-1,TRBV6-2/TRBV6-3,CASSYSSREGEAFF
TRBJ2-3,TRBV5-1,CASGGGNTDTQYF
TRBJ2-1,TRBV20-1,CSASSPRLSYNEQFF
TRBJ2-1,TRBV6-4,CASSDGTNNEQFF
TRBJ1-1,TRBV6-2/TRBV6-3,CASRPDRGRATEAFF
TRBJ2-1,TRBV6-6,CASTRKRTYNEQFF
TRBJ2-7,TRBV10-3,CAIRDSSYEQYF
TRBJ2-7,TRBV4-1,CASSPPQARPYEQYF
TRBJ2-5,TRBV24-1,CATSDLYNEQYF
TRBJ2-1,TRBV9,CASSLGTRYYNEQFF
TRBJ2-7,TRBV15,CATGRVLRGDEQYF
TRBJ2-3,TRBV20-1,CSARDRLERDTQYF
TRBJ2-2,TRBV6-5,CASSYEARTANTGELFF
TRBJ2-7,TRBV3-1,CASSPRGAYEQYF
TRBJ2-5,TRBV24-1,CATSDFRGQGVTQYF
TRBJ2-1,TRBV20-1,CSARGLTEQFF
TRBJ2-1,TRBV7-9,CASSPWDRGPYNEQFF
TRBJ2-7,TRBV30,CASWQGDSYEQYF
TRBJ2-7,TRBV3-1,CASKKKIGQGASEQYF
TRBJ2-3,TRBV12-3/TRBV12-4,CASRRGSYPDTQYF
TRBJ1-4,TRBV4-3,CASSQDYDGRSATNEKLFF
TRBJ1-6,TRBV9,CASSGSLVLRDRGSPLHF
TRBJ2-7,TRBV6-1,CASSDLGLIYEQYF
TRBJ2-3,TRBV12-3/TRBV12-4,CASSSAGVSTDTQYF
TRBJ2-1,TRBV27,CASSSPGLAAQQFF
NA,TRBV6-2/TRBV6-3,CASSNRGLHEQYF
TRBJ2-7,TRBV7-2,CASSSSPAVHEQYF
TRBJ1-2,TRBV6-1,CASSATGIYGYTF
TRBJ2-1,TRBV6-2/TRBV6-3,CASTDRGRGEQFF
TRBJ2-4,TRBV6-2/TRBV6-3,CASSYSPGPKNIQYF
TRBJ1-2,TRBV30,CAWRKAGTGGYTF
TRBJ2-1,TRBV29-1,CSVEEPRGNLYNEQFF
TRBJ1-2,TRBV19,CASSPPDRVYGYTF
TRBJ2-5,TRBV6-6,CASSYQGQGWETQYF
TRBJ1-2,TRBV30,CAWSVTRTGNYGYTF
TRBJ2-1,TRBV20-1,CSARAPGGAGVYNEQFF